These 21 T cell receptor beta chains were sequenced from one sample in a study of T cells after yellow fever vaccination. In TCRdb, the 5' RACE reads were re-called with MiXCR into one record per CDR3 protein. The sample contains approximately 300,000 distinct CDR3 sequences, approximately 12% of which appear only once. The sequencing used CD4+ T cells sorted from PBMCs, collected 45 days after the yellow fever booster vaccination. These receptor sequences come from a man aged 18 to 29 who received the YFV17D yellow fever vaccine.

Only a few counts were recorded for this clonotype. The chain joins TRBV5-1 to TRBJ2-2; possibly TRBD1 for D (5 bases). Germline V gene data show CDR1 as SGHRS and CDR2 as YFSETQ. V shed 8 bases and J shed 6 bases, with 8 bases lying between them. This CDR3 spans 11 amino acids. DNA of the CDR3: TGCGCCAGTAAGGGGTCCGGGGAGCTGTTTTTT. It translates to CASKGSGELFF.

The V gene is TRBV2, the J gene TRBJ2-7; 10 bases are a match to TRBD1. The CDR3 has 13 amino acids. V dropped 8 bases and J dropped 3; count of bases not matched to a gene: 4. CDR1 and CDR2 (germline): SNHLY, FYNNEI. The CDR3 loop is CASGRTGGYEQYV. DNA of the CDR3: TGTGCCAGCGGGCGGACAGGGGGCTACGAGCAGTACGTC.

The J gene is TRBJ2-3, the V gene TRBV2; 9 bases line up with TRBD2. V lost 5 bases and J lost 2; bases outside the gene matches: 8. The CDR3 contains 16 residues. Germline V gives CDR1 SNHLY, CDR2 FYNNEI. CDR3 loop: CASSIRTSAYTDTQYF. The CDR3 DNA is TGTGCCAGCAGTATTAGGACTAGCGCCTACACAGATACGCAGTATTTT.

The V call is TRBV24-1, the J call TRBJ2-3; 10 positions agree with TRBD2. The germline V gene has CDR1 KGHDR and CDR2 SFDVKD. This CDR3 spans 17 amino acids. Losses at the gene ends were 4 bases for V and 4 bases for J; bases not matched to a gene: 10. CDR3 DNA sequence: TGTGCCACCAGTGACACAGAGGTAGCGGGGGGACCAGATACGCAGTATTTT. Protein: CATSDTEVAGGPDTQYF.

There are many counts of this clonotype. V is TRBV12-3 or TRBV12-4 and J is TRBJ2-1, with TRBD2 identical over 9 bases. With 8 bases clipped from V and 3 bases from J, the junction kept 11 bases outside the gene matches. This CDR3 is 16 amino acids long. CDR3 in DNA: TGTGCCAGCGGCTTGGGACTAGCCAACGTCTACAATGAGCAGTTCTTC. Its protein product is CASGLGLANVYNEQFF.

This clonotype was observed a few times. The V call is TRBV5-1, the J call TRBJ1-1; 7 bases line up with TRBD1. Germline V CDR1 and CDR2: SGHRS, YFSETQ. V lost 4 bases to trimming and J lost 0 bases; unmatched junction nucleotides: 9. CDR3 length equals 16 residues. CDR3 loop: CASSPWTGIMNTEAFF. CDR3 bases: TGCGCCAGCAGCCCTTGGACAGGAATTATGAACACTGAAGCTTTCTTT.

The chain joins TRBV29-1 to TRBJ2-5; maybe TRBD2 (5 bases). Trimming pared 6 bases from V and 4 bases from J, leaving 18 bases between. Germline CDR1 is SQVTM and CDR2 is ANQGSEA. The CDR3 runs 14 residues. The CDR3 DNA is TGCAGCGTCGTAAGATCGAGGGTTGGAGAGACCCAGTACTTC. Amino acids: CSVVRSRVGETQYF.

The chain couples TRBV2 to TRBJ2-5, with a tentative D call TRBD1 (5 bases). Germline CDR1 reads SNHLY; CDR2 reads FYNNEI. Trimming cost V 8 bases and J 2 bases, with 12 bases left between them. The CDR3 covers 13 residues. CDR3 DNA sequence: TGTGCCAGCCTTTATGGGGCACAAGAGACCCAGTACTTC. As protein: CASLYGAQETQYF.

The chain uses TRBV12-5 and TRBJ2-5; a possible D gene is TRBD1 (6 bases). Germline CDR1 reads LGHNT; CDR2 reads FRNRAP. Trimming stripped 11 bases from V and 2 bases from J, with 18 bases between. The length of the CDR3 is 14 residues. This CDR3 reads CASTQGFPQETQYF. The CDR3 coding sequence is TGTGCTTCAACCCAGGGGTTCCCTCAAGAGACCCAGTACTTC.

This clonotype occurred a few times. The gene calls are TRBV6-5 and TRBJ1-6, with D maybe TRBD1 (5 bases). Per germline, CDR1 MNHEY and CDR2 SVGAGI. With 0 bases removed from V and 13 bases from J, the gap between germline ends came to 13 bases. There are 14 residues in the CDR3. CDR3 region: CASSYSRAGAPLHF. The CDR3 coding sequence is TGTGCCAGCAGTTACTCCCGAGCCGGGGCGCCCCTCCACTTT.

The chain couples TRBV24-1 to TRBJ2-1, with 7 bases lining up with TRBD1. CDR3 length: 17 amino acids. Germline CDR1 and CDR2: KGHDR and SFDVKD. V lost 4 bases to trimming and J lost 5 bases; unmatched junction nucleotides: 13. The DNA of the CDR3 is TGTGCCACCAGTGACCCCATGACAGGGTCTGGTAACAATGAGCAGTTCTTC. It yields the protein CATSDPMTGSGNNEQFF.

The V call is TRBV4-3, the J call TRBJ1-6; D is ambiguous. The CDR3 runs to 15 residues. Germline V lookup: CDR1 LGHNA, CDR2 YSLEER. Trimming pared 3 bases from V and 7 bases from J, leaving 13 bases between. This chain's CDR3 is CASSQKRAGNSPLHF. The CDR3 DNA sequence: TGCGCCAGCAGCCAGAAGCGGGCAGGAAATTCACCCCTCCACTTT.

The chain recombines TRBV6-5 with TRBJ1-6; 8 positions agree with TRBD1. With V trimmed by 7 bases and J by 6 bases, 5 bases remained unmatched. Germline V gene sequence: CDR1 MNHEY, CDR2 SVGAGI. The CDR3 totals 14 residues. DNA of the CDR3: TGTGCCAGCAACGGACAGGGCTTTAATTCACCCCTCCACTTT. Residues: CASNGQGFNSPLHF.

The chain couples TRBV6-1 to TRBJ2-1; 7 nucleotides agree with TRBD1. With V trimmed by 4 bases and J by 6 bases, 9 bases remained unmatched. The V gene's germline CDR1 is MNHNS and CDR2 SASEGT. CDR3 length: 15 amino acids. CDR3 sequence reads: CASSVSVGTANEQFF. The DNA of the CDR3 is TGTGCCAGCAGTGTCTCGGTTGGGACAGCCAATGAGCAGTTCTTC.

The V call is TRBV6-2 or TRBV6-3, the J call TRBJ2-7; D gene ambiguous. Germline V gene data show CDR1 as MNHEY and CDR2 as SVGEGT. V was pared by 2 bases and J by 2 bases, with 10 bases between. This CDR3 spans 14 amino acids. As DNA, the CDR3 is TGTGCCAGCAGTTACGGCCCCCAGGCCTACGAGCAGTACGTC. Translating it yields CASSYGPQAYEQYV.

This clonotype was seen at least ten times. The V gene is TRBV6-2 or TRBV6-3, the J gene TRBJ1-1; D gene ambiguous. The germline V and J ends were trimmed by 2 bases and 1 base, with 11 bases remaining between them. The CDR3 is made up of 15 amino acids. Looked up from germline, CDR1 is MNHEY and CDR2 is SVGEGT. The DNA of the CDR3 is TGTGCCAGCAGTTACCCACTGGACGGGAACACTGAAGCTTTCTTT. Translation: CASSYPLDGNTEAFF.

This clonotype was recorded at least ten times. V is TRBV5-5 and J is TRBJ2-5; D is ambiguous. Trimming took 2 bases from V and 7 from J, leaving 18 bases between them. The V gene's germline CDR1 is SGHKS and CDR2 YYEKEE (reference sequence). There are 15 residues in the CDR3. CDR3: CASSFSWTELGTQYF. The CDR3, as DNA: TGTGCCAGCAGCTTTTCATGGACGGAGCTGGGGACCCAGTACTTC. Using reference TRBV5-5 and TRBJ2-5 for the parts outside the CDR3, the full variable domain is DAGVTQSPTHLIKTRGQQVTLRCSPISGHKSVSWYQQVLGQGPQFIFQYYEKEERGRGNFPDRFSARQFPNYSSELNVNALLLGDSALYLCASSFSWTELGTQYFGPGTRLLVL.

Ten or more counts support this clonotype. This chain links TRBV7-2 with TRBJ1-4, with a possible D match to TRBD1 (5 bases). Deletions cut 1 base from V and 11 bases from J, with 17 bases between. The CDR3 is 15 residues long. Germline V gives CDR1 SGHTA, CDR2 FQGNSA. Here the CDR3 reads CASSLGQGSGRKLFF. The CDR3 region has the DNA TGTGCCAGCAGCTTAGGGCAGGGCTCGGGACGGAAACTGTTTTTT. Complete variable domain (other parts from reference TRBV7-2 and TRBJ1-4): GAGVSQSPSNKVTEKGKDVELRCDPISGHTALYWYRQSLGQGLEFLIYFQGNSAPDKSGLPSDRFSAERTGGSVSTLTIQRTQQEDSAVYLCASSLGQGSGRKLFFGSGTQLSVL.

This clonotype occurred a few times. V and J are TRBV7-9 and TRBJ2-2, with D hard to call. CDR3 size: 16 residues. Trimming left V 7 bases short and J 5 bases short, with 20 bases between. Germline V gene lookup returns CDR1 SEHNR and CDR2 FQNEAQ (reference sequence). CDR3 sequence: CASTPHGRVKTGELFF. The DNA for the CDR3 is TGTGCCAGCACCCCCCACGGACGGGTAAAGACCGGGGAGCTGTTTTTT.

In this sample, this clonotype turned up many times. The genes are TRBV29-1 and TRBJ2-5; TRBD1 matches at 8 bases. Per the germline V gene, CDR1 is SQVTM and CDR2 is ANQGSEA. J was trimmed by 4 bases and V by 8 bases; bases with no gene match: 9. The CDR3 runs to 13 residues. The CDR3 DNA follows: TGCAGCTGGGGGGACAGGTATCCAGAGACCCAGTACTTC. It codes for CSWGDRYPETQYF.

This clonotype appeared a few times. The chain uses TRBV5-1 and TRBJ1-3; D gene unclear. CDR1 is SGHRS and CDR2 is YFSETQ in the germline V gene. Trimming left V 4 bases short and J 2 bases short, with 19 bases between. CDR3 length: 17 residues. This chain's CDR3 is CASSRAYPAGTGNTIYF. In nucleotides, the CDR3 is TGCGCCAGCAGCCGAGCATATCCCGCCGGGACTGGAAACACCATATATTTT.